The 7 T cell receptor beta chains reported below all come from one sample, sequenced in a study of T cells in localized non-small cell lung cancer. Data came from immunoSEQ multiplex PCR; TCRdb stores just in-frame clones and leaves some out. The data contain tens of thousands of clones, about 91% of them singletons. The material sequenced was PBMCs, taken before any cancer treatment. Receptor source: a woman between 35 and 70 years old with stage II lung adenocarcinoma.

The J gene is TRBJ2-3, the V gene TRBV23-1, with 9 positions matching TRBD1. TRBV23-1 qualifies as an ORF whose function is uncertain. The CDR3 totals 14 residues. With 7 bases clipped from V and 6 bases from J, the junction kept 8 bases outside the gene matches. The CDR3 region has the DNA TGCGCCAGCACTAACCGGGACAGGGACGATACGCAGTATTTT. Encoded protein: CASTNRDRDDTQYF.

In DNA form, the CDR3 reads TGTGCCAGCAGTTTGTACAGGGCTGGTGGGGCCAACGTCCTGACTTTC. It translates to CASSLYRAGGANVLTF. V gene TRBV27 combines with J gene TRBJ2-6, with D tentatively TRBD1 (6 bases). V lost 3 bases and J 3 bases, leaving 12 bases between the germline ends. The germline CDR1 and CDR2 sequences are MNHEY and SMNVEV (reference sequence). The CDR3 length is 16 residues.

The chain links TRBV19 to TRBJ1-5; 10 bases fit TRBD1. In germline, CDR1 is LNHDA, CDR2 SQIVND (reference sequence). J was trimmed by 3 bases and V by 3 bases; bases with no gene match: 5. The CDR3 covers 16 residues. As DNA, the CDR3 is TGTGCCAGTAGTATGGACAGGGGGGCACACAATCAGCCCCAGCATTTT. Amino acids: CASSMDRGAHNQPQHF. Filled out from reference TRBV19 and TRBJ1-5, the complete variable domain reads DGGITQSPKYLFRKEGQNVTLSCEQNLNHDAMYWYRQDPGQGLRLIYYSQIVNDFQKGDIAEGYSVSREKKESFPLTVTSAQKNPTAFYLCASSMDRGAHNQPQHFGDGTRLSIL.

The chain employs TRBV18 and TRBJ2-7; D gene uncertain. The CDR3 runs 12 residues. The germline V gene encodes CDR1 KGHSH and CDR2 LQKENI. Trimming stripped 4 bases from V and 6 bases from J, with 10 bases between. The CDR3 sequence: CASSRDLGEQYF. CDR3 sequence (DNA): TGTGCCAGCTCACGAGACCTTGGCGAGCAGTACTTC.

The chain uses TRBV28 and TRBJ2-4, with a tentative D call TRBD2 (5 bases). This CDR3 is 15 amino acids long. V gave up 2 bases and J gave up 1 base, with 9 bases separating them. The germline V gene has CDR1 MDHEN and CDR2 SYDVKM. Here the CDR3 reads CASSLMREAKNIQYF. CDR3 nucleotide sequence: TGTGCCAGCAGTTTAATGAGGGAGGCCAAAAACATTCAGTACTTC.

The rearrangement links TRBV6-4 to TRBJ1-4, with a possible D match to TRBD1 (6 bases). With 5 bases removed from V and 4 bases from J, the gap between germline ends came to 23 bases. The CDR3 covers 18 residues. Germline V gene data show CDR1 as MRHNA and CDR2 as SNTAGT. In DNA, the CDR3 is TGTGCCAGCAGTCGGGGGGGCGGCAGCAAGGAGGATAATGAAAAACTGTTTTTT. Translating gives CASSRGGGSKEDNEKLFF.

The chain recombines TRBV5-1 with TRBJ2-7; 9 bases agree with TRBD2. After removal of 0 bases from V and 0 bases from J, the junction contained 1 base not matched to a gene. Germline-derived CDR1 and CDR2 are SGHRS and YFSETQ. CDR3 length: 15 amino acids. CDR3 nucleotides: TGCGCCAGCAGCTTGGGACTAGCGGCCTCCTACGAGCAGTACTTC. Translation: CASSLGLAASYEQYF.